These 15 T cell receptor beta chains originate from one sample sequenced in a study of blood T cell repertoires in COVID-19. Some clones are missing from TCRdb's copy, which holds only in-frame ones; the method was immunoSEQ multiplex PCR. The profile covers about 360,000 clones, with nearly 90% appearing a single time and around 2.1% taken by the ten largest. Sequenced input: PBMCs or T cells enriched from blood (not recorded which). The receptors stem from a woman between 35 and 50 years old with acute COVID-19.

The chain recombines TRBV30 with TRBJ2-7; TRBD1 agrees at 10 bases. The ends lost 3 bases at V and 5 bases at J; junction bases unmatched: 7. The CDR3 is made up of 14 amino acids. Germline CDR1 reads GTSNPN; CDR2 reads SVGIG (reference sequence). The CDR3 region has the DNA TGTGCCTGGAGCGTCGGGACAGGGGTGGACGAGCAGTACTTC. Its translation is CAWSVGTGVDEQYF.

This chain joins TRBV4-2 and TRBJ2-3; D uncertain. Germline CDR1 is LGHNA and CDR2 is YNFKEQ. V was clipped by 0 bases and J by 7 bases, with 5 bases between them. CDR3 length: 12 residues. The CDR3 DNA is TGTGCCAGCAGCCAAGAGCGGAATACGCAGTATTTT. This codes for CASSQERNTQYF.

The genes are TRBV10-2 and TRBJ2-3; D is ambiguous. Germline lookup yields CDR1 WSHSY and CDR2 SAAADI. Deletions cut 4 bases from V and 2 bases from J, with 7 bases between. CDR3 length: 13 residues. The CDR3 loop reads CASSAANTDTQYF. The CDR3, as DNA: TGCGCCAGCAGTGCCGCGAACACAGATACGCAGTATTTT.

This chain connects TRBV2 to TRBJ1-1; TRBD1 agrees at 7 bases. The V gene's germline CDR1 is SNHLY and CDR2 FYNNEI. The V segment lost 5 bases and the J segment 7 bases; nucleotides outside the gene matches: 4. CDR3 length equals 12 residues. CDR3 loop: CASSTGVVEAFF. For the CDR3, the DNA is TGTGCCAGCAGTACAGGGGTTGTTGAAGCTTTCTTT.

The rearrangement links TRBV7-9 to TRBJ1-6; 7 bases map to TRBD1. This CDR3 has 14 residues. Germline V CDR1 and CDR2: SEHNR, FQNEAQ (reference sequence). The J segment lost 10 bases and the V segment lost 5 bases, leaving 8 bases of the junction unmatched. CDR3 protein: CASSQDRRGSPLHF. Written as DNA, the CDR3 is TGTGCCAGCAGCCAGGACAGGAGGGGCTCACCCCTCCACTTT.

The V and J genes are TRBV19 and TRBJ2-5; 9 nucleotides match TRBD1. V lost 6 bases to trimming and J lost 5 bases; unmatched junction nucleotides: 7. Germline V gives CDR1 LNHDA, CDR2 SQIVND (reference sequence). The CDR3 extends over 14 amino acids. This chain's CDR3 is CASSTTGGVETQYF. The CDR3 DNA sequence: TGTGCCAGTAGCACCACAGGGGGCGTTGAGACCCAGTACTTC. Full variable domain (remainder filled in from reference TRBV19 and TRBJ2-5): DGGITQSPKYLFRKEGQNVTLSCEQNLNHDAMYWYRQDPGQGLRLIYYSQIVNDFQKGDIAEGYSVSREKKESFPLTVTSAQKNPTAFYLCASSTTGGVETQYFGPGTRLLVL.

This clone was seen only a few times. This chain uses TRBV5-6 with TRBJ2-6; 7 nucleotides match TRBD1. The CDR3 spans 12 residues. Unmatched junction bases numbered 2, after V lost 4 bases and J lost 10 bases. CDR1 and CDR2 (germline): SGHDT, YYEEEE. The CDR3 here is CASSRTGNVLTF. CDR3 coding DNA: TGTGCCAGCAGCCGGACAGGAAACGTCCTGACTTTC. Filled out from reference TRBV5-6 and TRBJ2-6, the complete variable domain reads DAGVTQSPTHLIKTRGQQVTLRCSPKSGHDTVSWYQQALGQGPQFIFQYYEEEERQRGNFPDRFSGHQFPNYSSELNVNALLLGDSALYLCASSRTGNVLTFGAGSRLTVL.

The V call is TRBV20-1, the J call TRBJ2-2, with D hard to call. The germline V gene has CDR1 DFQATT and CDR2 SNEGSKA (reference sequence). Trimming stripped 3 bases from V and 4 bases from J, with 9 bases between. CDR3 length equals 13 residues. CDR3 nucleotides: TGCAGTGCTAGTCCGGGTATCACCGGGGAGCTGTTTTTT. It encodes CSASPGITGELFF.

The chain links TRBV5-1 to TRBJ1-2, with TRBD1 identical over 8 bases. Trimming took 3 bases from V and 4 from J; bases not matched to a gene: 5. CDR1 is SGHRS and CDR2 is YFSETQ in the germline V gene. The CDR3 has 14 residues. The DNA for the CDR3 is TGCGCCAGCAGCTCGAATACAGGGGGCTATGGCTACACCTTC. Residues: CASSSNTGGYGYTF.

The chain carries TRBV4-1 and TRBJ2-7; 7 bases line up with TRBD1. The CDR3 totals 15 residues. J lost 3 bases, V lost 3 bases, and 8 bases had no gene match. Looked up from germline, CDR1 is MGHRA and CDR2 is YSYEKL. CDR3 sequence: CASSQPRDRYYEQYF. The CDR3 nucleotides read TGCGCCAGCAGCCAGCCCCGGGACAGATACTACGAGCAGTACTTC.

The chain employs TRBV5-8 and TRBJ1-5; the match to TRBD1 covers 10 bases. The germline V gene has CDR1 SGHTS and CDR2 YDEGEE. V lost 5 bases to trimming and J lost 0 bases; unmatched junction nucleotides: 8. The CDR3 contains 17 residues. CDR3 loop: CASRPGQGLYSNQPQHF. CDR3 bases: TGTGCCAGCAGGCCGGGACAGGGGCTCTATAGCAATCAGCCCCAGCATTTT.

In this sample, this clone turned up a few times. V usage is TRBV27 and J usage is TRBJ2-7; weak D call: TRBD2 (5 bases). Germline V gene data show CDR1 as MNHEY and CDR2 as SMNVEV (reference sequence). This CDR3 spans 14 amino acids. Trimming took off 4 bases at V and 1 base at J, with 11 bases between the two ends. CDR3 sequence: CASSSTSTSYEQYF. The CDR3 DNA sequence: TGTGCCAGCAGTTCCACTAGTACTTCCTACGAGCAGTACTTC.

This sequence joins TRBV28 and TRBJ2-5; weak D call: TRBD2 (5 bases). Trimming cost V 5 bases and J 14 bases, with 15 bases left between them. This CDR3 region has 11 residues. Germline-derived CDR1 and CDR2 are MDHEN and SYDVKM. As DNA, the CDR3 is TGTGCCAGCAGTCCCGGGGTGCTCTGTTACTTC. Translated: CASSPGVLCYF. The full variable domain, with the rest looked up from reference TRBV28 and TRBJ2-5, is DVKVTQSSRYLVKRTGEKVFLECVQDMDHENMFWYRQDPGLGLRLIYFSYDVKMKEKGDIPEGYSVSREKKERFSLILESASTNQTSMYLCASSPGVLCYFGPGTRLLVL.

This clone showed up just once. The chain couples TRBV29-1 to TRBJ1-2; D is unclear. V was cut by 1 base and J by 8 bases, with 23 bases left in between. Per germline, CDR1 SQVTM and CDR2 ANQGSEA. The CDR3 runs to 16 residues. CDR3 region: CSVEGPTSEAPGGYTF. For the CDR3, the DNA is TGCAGCGTTGAAGGTCCGACGTCCGAGGCTCCGGGGGGCTACACCTTC.

The rearrangement uses TRBV12-5 and TRBJ2-3, with 9 bases that match TRBD2. Germline V gene lookup returns CDR1 LGHNT and CDR2 FRNRAP. V lost 0 bases, J lost 6 bases, and 7 bases stayed unmatched. This CDR3 is built from 16 residues. Here the CDR3 reads CASGLVRASGVDTQYF. CDR3 DNA sequence: TGTGCTAGTGGTTTGGTACGGGCTAGCGGGGTGGATACGCAGTATTTT.